The 6 T cell receptor beta chains given below trace back to one sample, sequenced in a study of vaccination and CD4 T cells after COVID-19. No cognate antigen is known for these TCRs. The Oncomine TCR Beta short-read assay sequenced DNA from cultured CD4+ T cells. TCRdb ran MiXCR on the PCR reads and lists one entry per CDR3 protein. The table includes about 4,400 distinct CDR3 sequences, roughly 38% detected once. As to treatment: roughly 10-day PBMC culture with coronavirus spike peptide pools or control peptides (ViraFEST assay). Sequencing used CD4+ T cells from blood, cultured in vitro, obtained after SARS-CoV-2 vaccination. These receptors were taken from a human donor who had recovered from COVID-19.

This clonotype was recorded a few times. In DNA, the CDR3 is TGTGCCAGCAGCGTCAAGGGGGCCTATGGCTACACCTTC. Protein product: CASSVKGAYGYTF. The chain recombines TRBV7-6 with TRBJ1-2; 7 positions agree with TRBD1. Germline values: CDR1 SGHVS, CDR2 FNYEAQ. Trimming at V came to 5 bases and at J to 4 bases, leaving 4 bases not matched to a gene. The CDR3 has 13 amino acids. Looking up the rest from reference TRBV7-6 and TRBJ1-2 gives the full variable domain: GAGVSQSPRYKVTKRGQDVALRCDPISGHVSLYWYRQALGQGPEFLTYFNYEAQQDKSGLPNDRFSAERPEGSISTLTIQRTEQRDSAMYRCASSVKGAYGYTFGSGTRLTVV.

The chain is built from TRBV7-2 and TRBJ2-3, with D tentatively TRBD2 (6 bases). The ends were cut back, 8 bases at V and 8 bases at J, with 17 bases in the middle. The CDR3 is made up of 13 amino acids. Germline CDR1 and CDR2: SGHTA and FQGNSA. CDR3 nucleotides: TGTGCCAGCTCCCTAGGGGAGGCGGTTACGCAGTATTTT. It codes for CASSLGEAVTQYF.

This clonotype came up a few times. The rearrangement uses TRBV29-1 and TRBJ2-7; 9 nucleotides match TRBD1. J was trimmed by 5 bases and V by 6 bases; bases with no gene match: 8. Germline lookup yields CDR1 SQVTM and CDR2 ANQGSEA. This CDR3 contains 13 residues. CDR3: CSVDPGTGNEQYF. The CDR3 DNA reads TGCAGCGTAGACCCCGGGACAGGGAACGAGCAGTACTTC.

This clonotype was found a few times. The chain combines TRBV11-3 with TRBJ2-3; D is unresolved. CDR1 is SGHNT and CDR2 is YENEEA in the germline V gene. The ends were cut back, 4 bases at V and 4 bases at J, with 9 bases in the middle. The CDR3 contains 13 residues. DNA for the CDR3: TGTGCCAGCAGCTCGAGGACGGCAGATACGCAGTATTTT. Translating it yields CASSSRTADTQYF.

This chain joins TRBV6-5 and TRBJ2-5; D unclear. The CDR3 contains 14 residues. V gave up 0 bases and J gave up 5 bases, with 10 bases separating them. Germline V CDR1 and CDR2: MNHEY, SVGAGI. This CDR3 reads CASSYSRRVETQYF. The CDR3 DNA reads TGTGCCAGCAGTTACTCTCGGCGTGTGGAGACCCAGTACTTC.

J is TRBJ1-1 and V is TRBV18; unclear D gene. This CDR3 has 15 amino acids. Germline CDR1 and CDR2: KGHSH and LQKENI. Trimming took off 2 bases at V and 0 bases at J, with 10 bases between the two ends. The CDR3, as DNA: TGTGCCAGCTCACCATGGGAGAGCATGAACACTGAAGCTTTCTTT. This translates into CASSPWESMNTEAFF. Using reference TRBV18 and TRBJ1-1 for the parts outside the CDR3, the full variable domain is NAGVMQNPRHLVRRRGQEARLRCSPMKGHSHVYWYRQLPEEGLKFMVYLQKENIIDESGMPKERFSAEFPKEGPSILRIQQVVRGDSAAYFCASSPWESMNTEAFFGQGTRLTVV.